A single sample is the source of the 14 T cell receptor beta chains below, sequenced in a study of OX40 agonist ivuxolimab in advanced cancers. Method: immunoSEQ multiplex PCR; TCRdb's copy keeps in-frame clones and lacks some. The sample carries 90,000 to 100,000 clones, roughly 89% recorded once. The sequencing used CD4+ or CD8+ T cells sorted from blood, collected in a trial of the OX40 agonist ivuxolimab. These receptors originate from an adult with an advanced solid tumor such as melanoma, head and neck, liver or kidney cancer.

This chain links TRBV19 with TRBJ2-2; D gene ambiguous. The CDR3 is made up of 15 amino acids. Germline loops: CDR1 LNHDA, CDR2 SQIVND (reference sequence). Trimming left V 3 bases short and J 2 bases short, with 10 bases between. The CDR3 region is CASSISVVNTGELFF. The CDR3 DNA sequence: TGTGCCAGTAGTATCTCAGTTGTCAACACCGGGGAGCTGTTTTTT.

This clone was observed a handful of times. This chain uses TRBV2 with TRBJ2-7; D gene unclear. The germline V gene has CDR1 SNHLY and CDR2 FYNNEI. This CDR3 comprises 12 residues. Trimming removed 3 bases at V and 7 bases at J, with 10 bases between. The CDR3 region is CASSEHILEQYF. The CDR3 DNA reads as TGTGCCAGCAGTGAGCATATACTGGAGCAGTACTTC.

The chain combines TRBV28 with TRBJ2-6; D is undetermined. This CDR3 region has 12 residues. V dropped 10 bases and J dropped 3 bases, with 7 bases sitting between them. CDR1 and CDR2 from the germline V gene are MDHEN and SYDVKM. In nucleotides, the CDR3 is TGTGCCACGGGTCTTGGGGCCAACGTCCTGACTTTC. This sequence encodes CATGLGANVLTF.

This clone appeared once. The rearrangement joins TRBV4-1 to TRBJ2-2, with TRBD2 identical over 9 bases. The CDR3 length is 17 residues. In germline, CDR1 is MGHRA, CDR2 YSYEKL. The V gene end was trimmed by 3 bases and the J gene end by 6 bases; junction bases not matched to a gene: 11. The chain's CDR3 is CASSHFGGGRVAGELFF. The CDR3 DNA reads TGCGCCAGCAGCCACTTCGGAGGCGGGAGGGTCGCCGGGGAGCTGTTTTTT.

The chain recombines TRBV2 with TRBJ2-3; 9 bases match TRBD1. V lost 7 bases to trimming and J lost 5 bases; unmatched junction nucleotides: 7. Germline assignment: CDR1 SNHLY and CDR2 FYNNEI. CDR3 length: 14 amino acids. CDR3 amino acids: CASTETGGIDTQYF. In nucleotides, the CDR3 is TGTGCCAGCACAGAGACAGGGGGGATAGATACGCAGTATTTT.

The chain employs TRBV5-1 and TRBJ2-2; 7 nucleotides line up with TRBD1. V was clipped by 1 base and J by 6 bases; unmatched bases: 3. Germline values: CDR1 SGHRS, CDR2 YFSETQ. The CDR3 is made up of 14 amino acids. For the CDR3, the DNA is TGCGCCAGCAGCTTGCGACAGGGCGCCGGGGAGCTGTTTTTT. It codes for CASSLRQGAGELFF.

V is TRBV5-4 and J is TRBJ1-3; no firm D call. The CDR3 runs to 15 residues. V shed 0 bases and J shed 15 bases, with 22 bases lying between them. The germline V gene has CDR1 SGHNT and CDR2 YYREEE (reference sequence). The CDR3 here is CASSLAGRYNGKRYF. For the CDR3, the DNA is TGTGCCAGCAGCTTGGCCGGGAGGTACAACGGGAAACGATATTTT. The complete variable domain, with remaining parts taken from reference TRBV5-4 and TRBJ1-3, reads ETGVTQSPTHLIKTRGQQVTLRCSSQSGHNTVSWYQQALGQGPQFIFQYYREEENGRGNFPPRFSGLQFPNYSSELNVNALELDDSALYLCASSLAGRYNGKRYFGEGSWLTVV.

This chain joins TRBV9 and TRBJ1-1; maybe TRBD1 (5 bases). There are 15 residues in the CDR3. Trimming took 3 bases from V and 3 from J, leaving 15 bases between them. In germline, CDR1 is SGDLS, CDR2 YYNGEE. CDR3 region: CASSAAGRLDTEAFF. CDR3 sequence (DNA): TGTGCCAGCAGCGCCGCAGGGAGGCTGGACACTGAAGCTTTCTTT. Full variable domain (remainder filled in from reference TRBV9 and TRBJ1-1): DSGVTQTPKHLITATGQRVTLRCSPRSGDLSVYWYQQSLDQGLQFLIQYYNGEERAKGNILERFSAQQFPDLHSELNLSSLELGDSALYFCASSAAGRLDTEAFFGQGTRLTVV.

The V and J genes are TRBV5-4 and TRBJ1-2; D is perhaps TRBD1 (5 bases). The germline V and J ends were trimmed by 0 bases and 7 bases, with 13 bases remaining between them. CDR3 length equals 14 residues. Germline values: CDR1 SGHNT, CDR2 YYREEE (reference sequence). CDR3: CASSLAGGMGGYTF. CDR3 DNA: TGTGCCAGCAGCTTGGCGGGGGGGATGGGTGGCTACACCTTC.

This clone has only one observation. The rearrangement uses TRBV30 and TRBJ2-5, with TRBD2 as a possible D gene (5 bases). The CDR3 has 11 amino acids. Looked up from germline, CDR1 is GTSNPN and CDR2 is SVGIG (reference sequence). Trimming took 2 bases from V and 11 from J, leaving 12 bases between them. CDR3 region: CAWSRAREQYF. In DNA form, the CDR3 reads TGTGCCTGGAGTCGGGCGAGGGAGCAGTACTTC.

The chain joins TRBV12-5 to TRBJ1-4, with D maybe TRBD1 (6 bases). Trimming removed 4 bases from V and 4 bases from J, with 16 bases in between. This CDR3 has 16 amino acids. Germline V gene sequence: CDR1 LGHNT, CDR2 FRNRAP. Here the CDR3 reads CASGSNPGGLNEKLFF. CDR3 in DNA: TGTGCTAGTGGTTCAAATCCGGGGGGCCTTAATGAAAAACTGTTTTTT.

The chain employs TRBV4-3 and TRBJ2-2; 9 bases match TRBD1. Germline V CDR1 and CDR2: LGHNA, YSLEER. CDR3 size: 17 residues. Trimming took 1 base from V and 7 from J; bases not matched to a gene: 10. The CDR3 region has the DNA TGCGCCAGCAGCCAAGGTCCCAACAGGGGGCGAGGCGGGGAGCTGTTTTTT. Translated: CASSQGPNRGRGGELFF.

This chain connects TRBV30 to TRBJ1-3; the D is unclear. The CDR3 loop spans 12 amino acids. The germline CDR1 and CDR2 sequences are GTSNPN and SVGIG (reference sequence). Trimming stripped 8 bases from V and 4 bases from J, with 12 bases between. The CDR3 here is CAGRTAGNTIYF. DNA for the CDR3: TGTGCCGGCCGTACTGCGGGAAACACCATATATTTT. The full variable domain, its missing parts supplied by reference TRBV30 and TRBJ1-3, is SQTIHQWPATLVQPVGSPLSLECTVEGTSNPNLYWYRQAAGRGLQLLFYSVGIGQISSEVPQNLSASRPQDRQFILSSKKLLLSDSGFYLCAGRTAGNTIYFGEGSWLTVV.

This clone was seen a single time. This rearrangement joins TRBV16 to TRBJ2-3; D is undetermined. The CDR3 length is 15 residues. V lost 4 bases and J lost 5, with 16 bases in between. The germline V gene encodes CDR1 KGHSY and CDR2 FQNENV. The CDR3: CASSLLSESVDTQYF. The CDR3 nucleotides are TGTGCCAGCAGCCTATTGTCGGAGTCGGTAGATACGCAGTATTTT.